This T cell receptor (beta chain) emerged from a study of CD8 T cells in ankylosing spondylitis. This clonotype was seen at least ten times. Its specificity is not known. Trimming took 5 bases from V and 6 from J; bases not matched to a gene: 13. Germline V gene lookup returns CDR1 SGHDT and CDR2 YYEEEE. The CDR3 has 17 residues. MiXCR, run by TCRdb on the 5' RACE reads, gives a single entry per CDR3 protein. Among 210,000 or so distinct CDR3 sequences listed, roughly 25% were seen once. Study-wide points: Both synovial fluid and blood in reactive arthritis had previously been reported to carry some motif variants. Blood of patients with ankylosing spondylitis appeared to be characterized by a TCR beta motif of several highly homologous variants.

This sequence originates from a male donor with ankylosing spondylitis or in good health (not recorded which). The sequenced material came from blood, either unsorted or a sorted T cell fraction (not recorded which). The chain combines TRBV5-6 with TRBJ2-2; 10 nucleotides align to TRBD2. CDR3: CASSSRTSGKVPGELFF. The CDR3 DNA is TGTGCCAGCAGTTCCCGAACTAGCGGGAAGGTCCCCGGGGAGCTGTTTTTT.